The present T cell receptor beta chain was sequenced within a study of T cell responses to AZD1222 COVID-19 vaccine. The table came from immunoSEQ multiplex PCR; TCRdb's copy has only in-frame clones and leaves some out. Here the sample spans under 95,000 clones, about nine tenths being singletons. Doses given second, at about 4 or about 12 weeks, were pooled. The clonotype was recovered from an adult who received the AZD1222 COVID-19 vaccine. Sequencing was performed on peripheral blood, taken 28 days after the second AZD1222 dose.

The CDR3 is CASSVATGVSGYTF. The DNA of the CDR3 is TGTGCCAGCAGCGTAGCGACAGGGGTTAGTGGCTACACCTTC. The J gene is TRBJ1-2, the V gene TRBV9; TRBD1 matches at 8 bases. This CDR3 comprises 14 residues. The V segment lost 0 bases and the J segment 7 bases; nucleotides outside the gene matches: 5. CDR1 is SGDLS and CDR2 is YYNGEE in the germline V gene.